This T cell receptor beta chain was recorded in a study of CD8 T cells in Susac syndrome. Trimming removed 6 bases from V and 5 bases from J, with 14 bases in between. CDR1 and CDR2 from the germline V gene are DFQATT and SNEGSKA (reference sequence). This CDR3 is 13 amino acids long. Random-hexamer reverse transcription was applied to roughly 0.5 to 1 ug RNA. One entry per CDR3 protein results from TCRdb running MiXCR on the immunoSEQ multiplex PCR reads. Seen here are 200,000 or so distinct CDR3 sequences, nearly 95% observed once, and the top ten hold roughly 0.088%. The chain employs TRBV20-1 and TRBJ2-1; D gene ambiguous. The sequencing sample was made of CD4+ T cells from PBMCs. The receptor was isolated from a human donor with multiple sclerosis. The CDR3 sequence: CSATPSQNNEQFF. CDR3 sequence (DNA): TGCAGTGCCACCCCATCCCAGAACAATGAGCAGTTCTTC.